The rows below give T cell receptor beta chains drawn from one sample of a study of blood T cell repertoires in COVID-19. Generated by immunoSEQ multiplex PCR, the TCRdb table keeps only in-frame clones and is missing some. This table has about 140,000 clones, roughly 84% appearing once. The specimen was PBMCs or T cells enriched from blood (not recorded which). These TCRs come from a man between 40 and 49 years old with acute COVID-19. The CDR3 runs from the conserved cysteine through the conserved F or W. A D gene is named only where the DNA matches it firmly. A clone size is listed for some rows: how often the clone was seen (once, few, many), or a class if it is expanded.

abundance	v_gene	j_gene	d_gene	CDR3nt	CDR3aa
-	TRBV11-2	TRBJ1-6	TRBD1	TGTGCCAGCAGCTTAGCCGACAGGGGGTATTCACCCCTCCACTTT	CASSLADRGYSPLHF
-	TRBV7-9	TRBJ2-7	-	TGTGCCAGCAGCTTACTCAGGGGCGACTACGCGCAGTACTTC	CASSLLRGDYAQYF
-	TRBV7-2	TRBJ2-2	-	TGTGCCAGCAGCTTCCCAGGGTTCGGGGAGCTGTTTTTT	CASSFPGFGELFF
-	TRBV30	TRBJ1-2	TRBD1	TGTGCCTGGGGGACAGGGGGCTATGGCTACACCTTC	CAWGTGGYGYTF
-	TRBV29-1	TRBJ2-2	TRBD2	TGCAGCGGTAGCGGGAGCGGTGACACCGGGGAGCTGTTTTTT	CSGSGSGDTGELFF
-	TRBV27	TRBJ1-2	TRBD1	TGTGCCAGCAGTTCTCACATACAGGGGAACTATGGCTACACCTTC	CASSSHIQGNYGYTF
-	TRBV19	TRBJ1-5	TRBD1	TGTGCCAGTACCTCAGGGAACCGGGACAGGGCTCTCCCGCATTTT	CASTSGNRDRALPHF
-	TRBV5-5	TRBJ2-1	-	TGTGCCAGCAGCGGCTTAGCGACGGGGGTAGAGAATGAGCAGTTCTTC	CASSGLATGVENEQFF
few	TRBV6-5	TRBJ1-6	-	TGTGCCAGCAGTTACGGGGGCGCGGGTTCACCCCTCCACTTT	CASSYGGAGSPLHF
once	TRBV7-6	TRBJ2-7	TRBD2	TGTGCCAGCAGCTTAGAAGTTAGCGGGGGACACGAGCAGTACTTC	CASSLEVSGGHEQYF
-	TRBV28	TRBJ1-4	-	TGTGCCAGCAGTTCCCCGGCAGGGCCCGCAACTAATGAAAAACTGTTTTTT	CASSSPAGPATNEKLFF
-	TRBV7-9	TRBJ2-2	TRBD1	TGTGCCAGCAGCTCACAGGGGGCCGGCACCGGGGAGCTGTTTTTT	CASSSQGAGTGELFF
-	TRBV7-9	TRBJ2-5	-	TGTGCCAGCAGCTTAGCGTACGAGCGAGCGTACCAAGAGACCCAGTACTTC	CASSLAYERAYQETQYF
-	TRBV5-1	TRBJ1-6	TRBD1	TGCGCCAGCAGCATAGGACAGGGCCGAAATTCACCCCTCCACTTT	CASSIGQGRNSPLHF
-	TRBV19	TRBJ2-1	TRBD2	TGTGCCAGTAGTTTAGCGGGAGAGGAGGGGAGTGAGCAGTTCTTC	CASSLAGEEGSEQFF
few	TRBV5-1	TRBJ1-4	-	TGCGCCAGCAGCCCCTCAGGGGAAAAACTGTTTTTT	CASSPSGEKLFF
-	TRBV6-5	TRBJ2-2	-	TGTGCCAGCAGTTATAACAGGGAGCCCACCGGGGAGCTGTTTTTT	CASSYNREPTGELFF
-	TRBV3-1/TRBV3-2	TRBJ1-2	-	TGTGCCAGCAGCCAACACAGCAATAGGGAGGCGGGCTATGGCTACACCTTC	CASSQHSNREAGYGYTF
-	TRBV3-1/TRBV3-2	TRBJ2-2	-	TGTGCCAGCAGCCAAGAGATAGAGCCGAGCCCAACCGGGGAGCTGTTTTTT	CASSQEIEPSPTGELFF